This T cell receptor beta chain was captured in a study of lymphopenia after photon versus proton radiotherapy. This clone was seen once. TCRdb keeps only in-frame clones here, not all; method: immunoSEQ multiplex PCR. The table shows 35,000 to 50,000 clones, with approximately 82% occurring only once. The CDR3 spans 19 residues. V lost 0 bases, J lost 2 bases, and 8 bases stayed unmatched. CDR1 is MNHEY and CDR2 is SMNVEV in the germline V gene (reference sequence). The input for sequencing was peripheral blood, taken from a patient treated with proton-based radiotherapy. The receptor was isolated from a woman between 65 and 79 years old with pancreatic cancer. V is TRBV27 and J is TRBJ1-6; 9 bases line up with TRBD1. CDR3 sequence reads: CASSLSMGQGRTYNSPLHF. In nucleotides, the CDR3 is TGTGCCAGCAGTTTATCCATGGGACAGGGACGAACCTATAATTCACCCCTCCACTTT.